This passage covers 14 T cell receptor beta chains from one sample sequenced in a study of cytomegalovirus exposure and HLA in healthy donors. The PCR was carried out with 60 Vbeta primers and 13 Jbeta primers. Data came from immunoSEQ multiplex PCR; TCRdb stores just in-frame clones and leaves some out. The repertoire includes about 200,000 clones, roughly 80% of them detected once, and around 1.7% sits in the top ten. Input material: PBMCs. Source of these receptors: a man aged 45-60 years in good health and CMV-seronegative.

The chain carries TRBV5-4 and TRBJ1-4; unclear D gene. CDR1 SGHNT and CDR2 YYREEE come from the germline V gene (reference sequence). CDR3 length equals 18 residues. V was pared by 4 bases and J by 5 bases, with 24 bases between. The CDR3 region has the DNA TGTGCCAGCAGCCCCAAGCCCGGGATAAAGAGAGGGAATGAAAAACTGTTTTTT. This gives the protein CASSPKPGIKRGNEKLFF.

The chain carries TRBV5-4 and TRBJ1-1; maybe TRBD1 (5 bases). The CDR3 has 14 residues. Germline lookup yields CDR1 SGHNT and CDR2 YYREEE (reference sequence). The V gene lost 5 bases and the J gene lost 1 base, with 12 bases spanning the gap. The CDR3 DNA reads as TGTGCCAGCAGTGTTGGGGGGAAGAACACTGAAGCTTTCTTT. This sequence encodes CASSVGGKNTEAFF.

This chain connects TRBV28 to TRBJ2-7, with TRBD2 identical over 10 bases. The germline CDR1 and CDR2 sequences are MDHEN and SYDVKM. Trimming at V came to 3 bases and at J to 0 bases, leaving 2 bases not matched to a gene. There are 15 residues in the CDR3. The CDR3 DNA follows: TGTGCCAGCAGTTTGAGGACTAGCGGCTCCTACGAGCAGTACTTC. Its protein product is CASSLRTSGSYEQYF.

As for this clone: The same CDR3 arises from other DNA sequences in this sample as well. V usage is TRBV28 and J usage is TRBJ1-5; D gene ambiguous. Germline CDR1 MDHEN, CDR2 SYDVKM. Trimming cost V 3 bases and J 5 bases, with 5 bases left between them. CDR3 length: 12 amino acids. The CDR3 nucleotides are TGTGCCAGCAGTTTCTCTGATCAGCCCCAGCATTTT. It yields the protein CASSFSDQPQHF.

J is TRBJ1-1 and V is TRBV9; no clear D. The CDR3 runs to 15 residues. V was pared by 0 bases and J by 0 bases, with 9 bases between. CDR1 is SGDLS, CDR2 YYNGEE, per germline. CDR3 DNA sequence: TGTGCCAGCAGCGTAGTAGAAACCCTGAACACTGAAGCTTTCTTT. Its translation: CASSVVETLNTEAFF.

The gene calls are TRBV27 and TRBJ2-5; weak D call: TRBD1 (6 bases). V was clipped by 5 bases and J by 11 bases, with 24 bases between them. The CDR3 runs to 15 residues. Germline V CDR1 and CDR2: MNHEY, SMNVEV (reference sequence). The CDR3 DNA is TGTGCCAGCAGTCCACGACAGGATCCCCATGGGGAGCAGTACTTC. Its translation: CASSPRQDPHGEQYF.

This clone was counted a single time. V is TRBV5-5 and J is TRBJ2-7; D unresolved. This CDR3 has 12 residues. Trimming stripped 0 bases from V and 3 bases from J, with 4 bases between. Germline V lookup: CDR1 SGHKS, CDR2 YYEKEE (reference sequence). DNA for the CDR3: TGTGCCAGCAGCTTGGTGTACTACGAGCAGTACTTC. Amino acid sequence: CASSLVYYEQYF.

This clone was observed once. CDR3 nucleotides: TGTGCCAGCAGCCCTAGCGGGAGGGCCGGACGCTACGAGCAGTACTTC. Translating it yields CASSPSGRAGRYEQYF. The rearrangement uses TRBV7-2 and TRBJ2-7, with 12 bases aligning to TRBD2. Looked up from germline, CDR1 is SGHTA and CDR2 is FQGNSA. V was pared by 5 bases and J by 3 bases, with 8 bases of the junction left unmatched. This CDR3 region has 16 residues.

A remark on this clone: The sample has other DNA sequences that encode this CDR3 too. The chain uses TRBV28 and TRBJ1-5, with D hard to call. The CDR3 has 13 residues. V lost 2 bases and J lost 3, with 5 bases in between. Germline CDR1 reads MDHEN; CDR2 reads SYDVKM. The CDR3 sequence: CASSLLSNQPQHF. The CDR3 DNA is TGTGCCAGCAGTTTACTGTCCAATCAGCCCCAGCATTTT.

This rearrangement joins TRBV19 to TRBJ1-4, with 8 bases lining up with TRBD1. With 8 bases clipped from V and 7 bases from J, the junction kept 9 bases outside the gene matches. Germline V CDR1 and CDR2: LNHDA, SQIVND (reference sequence). The CDR3 length is 14 residues. CDR3 sequence (DNA): TGTGCCAGTGCCCCGGGACAGGTTGGTGAAAAACTGTTTTTT. Its translation: CASAPGQVGEKLFF. The whole variable domain, remainder taken from reference TRBV19 and TRBJ1-4, is DGGITQSPKYLFRKEGQNVTLSCEQNLNHDAMYWYRQDPGQGLRLIYYSQIVNDFQKGDIAEGYSVSREKKESFPLTVTSAQKNPTAFYLCASAPGQVGEKLFFGSGTQLSVL.

The V and J genes are TRBV28 and TRBJ2-2; 10 bases align to TRBD2. The germline V gene has CDR1 MDHEN and CDR2 SYDVKM. The CDR3 runs to 19 residues. Trimming at V came to 4 bases and at J to 1 base, leaving 12 bases not matched to a gene. The CDR3 DNA sequence: TGTGCCAGCAGTTCGCCGGGACTAGCGATCGGAAAGAACACCGGGGAGCTGTTTTTT. This encodes CASSSPGLAIGKNTGELFF.

The chain's CDR3 is CAWSSDAPTSGYNEQFF. DNA of the CDR3: TGTGCCTGGAGCTCCGACGCCCCGACTAGCGGCTACAATGAGCAGTTCTTC. The chain is built from TRBV30 and TRBJ2-1, with TRBD2 matching 9 bases. The V gene's germline CDR1 is GTSNPN and CDR2 SVGIG (reference sequence). CDR3 length: 17 residues. J gave up 3 bases and V 3 bases, and 12 bases lay outside the gene matches.

This clone was seen a few times. V and J are TRBV6-1 and TRBJ1-1; D might be TRBD1 (6 bases). Germline V CDR1 and CDR2: MNHNS, SASEGT. The CDR3 is made up of 14 amino acids. Deletions cut 3 bases from V and 3 bases from J, with 11 bases between. The chain's CDR3 is CASSDSGQHTEAFF. In DNA, the CDR3 is TGTGCCAGCAGTGATTCTGGACAGCACACTGAAGCTTTCTTT.

This chain joins TRBV11-3 and TRBJ2-1; D possibly corresponds to TRBD2 (6 bases). Trimming took 4 bases from V and 4 from J, leaving 14 bases between them. The germline V gene has CDR1 SGHNT and CDR2 YENEEA. The CDR3 contains 15 residues. DNA for the CDR3: TGTGCCAGCAGCTCCCGGGACTTGACTTACAATGAGCAGTTCTTC. Its translation: CASSSRDLTYNEQFF.